This entry lists 10 T cell receptor beta chains sequenced from one sample in a study of blood T cell repertoires in COVID-19. The protocol was immunoSEQ multiplex PCR, while the TCRdb copy is restricted to in-frame clones and leaves out a portion. Of 75,000 or so clones listed, around four fifths were seen once; the top ten hold 15% to 20%. Sequencing used peripheral blood. The origin of the receptors is a woman of 80 years or more with acute or convalescent COVID-19.

V gene TRBV19 combines with J gene TRBJ1-2; 7 bases line up with TRBD1. The V gene end was trimmed by 6 bases and the J gene end by 8 bases; junction bases not matched to a gene: 15. Germline values: CDR1 LNHDA, CDR2 SQIVND (reference sequence). The CDR3 covers 15 residues. The CDR3 here is CASSPWGGQVPGYTF. CDR3 coding DNA: TGTGCCAGTAGCCCCTGGGGTGGACAGGTCCCCGGCTACACCTTC. The entire variable domain, with the rest obtained from reference TRBV19 and TRBJ1-2, is as follows: DGGITQSPKYLFRKEGQNVTLSCEQNLNHDAMYWYRQDPGQGLRLIYYSQIVNDFQKGDIAEGYSVSREKKESFPLTVTSAQKNPTAFYLCASSPWGGQVPGYTFGSGTRLTVV.

CDR3 residues: CASSTGGRNTQYF. CDR3 DNA: TGTGCCAGCAGCACGGGGGGCCGAAATACGCAGTATTTT. The V call is TRBV11-2, the J call TRBJ2-3; D is possibly TRBD2 (7 bases). In germline, CDR1 is SGHAT, CDR2 FQNNGV. V dropped 5 bases and J dropped 7 bases, with 13 bases sitting between them. The CDR3 contains 13 residues.

The chain combines TRBV7-9 with TRBJ1-1, with unresolved D. The CDR3 length is 14 residues. Per germline, CDR1 SEHNR and CDR2 FQNEAQ (reference sequence). V lost 2 bases and J lost 5, with 12 bases in between. As DNA, the CDR3 is TGTGCCAGCAGCTTATCGGGGATGGAGACTGAAGCTTTCTTT. Amino acids: CASSLSGMETEAFF.

This clone was counted between two and nine times. J is TRBJ1-5 and V is TRBV2; no clear D. The CDR3 length is 12 residues. The germline CDR1 and CDR2 sequences are SNHLY and FYNNEI. With 1 base removed from V and 6 bases from J, the gap between germline ends came to 4 bases. The CDR3 DNA is TGTGCCAGCAGTGAAGGGAGTCAGCCCCAGCATTTT. Its protein is CASSEGSQPQHF.

J is TRBJ1-4 and V is TRBV5-1; D is possibly TRBD1 (6 bases). Germline V gene sequence: CDR1 SGHRS, CDR2 YFSETQ. The CDR3 is 15 amino acids. Trimming took 2 bases from V and 8 from J, leaving 16 bases between them. The CDR3 region has the DNA TGCGCCAGCAGCTTCCAGCAGGGGCGTCAAGAAAAACTGTTTTTT. Protein product: CASSFQQGRQEKLFF.

V gene TRBV30 combines with J gene TRBJ2-5; TRBD2 agrees at 9 bases. CDR3 length: 16 amino acids. The trim removed 0 bases at V and 4 bases at J, leaving 9 bases unmatched. Germline-derived CDR1 and CDR2 are GTSNPN and SVGIG (reference sequence). The CDR3, as DNA: TGTGCCTGGAGTGTAACGGGGCTAGCGGGGTTAGAGACCCAGTACTTC. As protein: CAWSVTGLAGLETQYF.

The chain combines TRBV19 with TRBJ2-7; D is possibly TRBD1 (7 bases). The CDR3 totals 16 residues. Germline V gene data show CDR1 as LNHDA and CDR2 as SQIVND (reference sequence). V lost 3 bases and J 1 base, leaving 16 bases between the germline ends. As DNA, the CDR3 is TGTGCCAGTAGTATGGGCGGCGGGACAGCATCCTACGAGCAGTACTTC. Amino acids: CASSMGGGTASYEQYF.

The CDR3 DNA sequence: TGCGCCAGCAGCCCTGGACTGGGGGGCAATGAGCAGTTCTTC. Amino acid sequence: CASSPGLGGNEQFF. The genes are TRBV5-1 and TRBJ2-1, with D maybe TRBD2 (6 bases). The germline CDR1 and CDR2 sequences are SGHRS and YFSETQ. This CDR3 is built from 14 residues. The V end was cut by 4 bases, the J end by 6 bases, with 14 bases between.

The chain is built from TRBV18 and TRBJ1-4; 8 nucleotides match TRBD1. V shed 5 bases, J shed 1 base, and the junction held 9 bases outside the gene matches. Germline loops: CDR1 KGHSH, CDR2 LQKENI. This CDR3 comprises 17 residues. The CDR3 DNA reads TGTGCCAGCTCAGCTCGACAGGGGCTAGGAACTAATGAAAAACTGTTTTTT. Its protein is CASSARQGLGTNEKLFF.

The rearrangement links TRBV5-1 to TRBJ2-7; D possibly corresponds to TRBD2 (5 bases). This CDR3 region has 12 residues. CDR1 is SGHRS, CDR2 YFSETQ, per germline. V was cut by 4 bases and J by 3 bases, with 8 bases left in between. The CDR3 DNA follows: TGCGCCAGCAGCCCCCGGGGCTACGAGCAGTACTTC. Translation gives CASSPRGYEQYF.